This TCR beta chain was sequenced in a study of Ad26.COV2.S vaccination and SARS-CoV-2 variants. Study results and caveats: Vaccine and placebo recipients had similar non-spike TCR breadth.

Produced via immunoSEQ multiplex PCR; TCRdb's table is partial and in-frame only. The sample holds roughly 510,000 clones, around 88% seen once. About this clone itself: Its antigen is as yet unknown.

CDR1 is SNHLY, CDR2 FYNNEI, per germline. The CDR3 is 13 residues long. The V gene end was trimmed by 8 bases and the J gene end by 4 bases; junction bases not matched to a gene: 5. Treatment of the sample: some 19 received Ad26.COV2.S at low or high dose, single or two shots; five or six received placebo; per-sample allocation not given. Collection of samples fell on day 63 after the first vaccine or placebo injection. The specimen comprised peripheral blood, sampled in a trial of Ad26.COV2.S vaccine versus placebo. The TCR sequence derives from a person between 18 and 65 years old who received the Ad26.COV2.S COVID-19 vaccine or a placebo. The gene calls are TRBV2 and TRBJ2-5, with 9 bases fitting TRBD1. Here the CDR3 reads CASLDRGGETQYF. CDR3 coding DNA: TGTGCCAGCCTGGACAGGGGCGGAGAGACCCAGTACTTC.